This entry features one TCR beta chain sequence. Per germline, CDR1 SGHRS and CDR2 YFSETQ. V shed 0 bases, J shed 0 bases, and the junction held 4 bases outside the gene matches. The length of the CDR3 is 16 residues. The data were taken from a study of control samples from healthy donors and cancer patients. Measured with immunoSEQ multiplex PCR; TCRdb has only the in-frame clones, and not every one. Of approximately 65,000 clones listed, over 85% are singletons. The sequencing input was PBMCs. This clonotype originated in a man in his sixties with lung cancer. The chain uses TRBV5-1 and TRBJ1-1; 8 bases line up with TRBD1. CDR3 DNA: TGCGCCAGCAGCTTGGTAGCGGGACAGGTGAACACTGAAGCTTTCTTT. It specifies CASSLVAGQVNTEAFF.